The clone carrying this T cell receptor (beta chain) has more than one count but fewer than ten. Its antigen is unidentified. The data belong to a study of T cell repertoires in cytomegalovirus infection. Study results and limitations: The ex vivo response was dominated by HLA-C-restricted CMV-specific TCR beta clonotypes.

TCRdb called the reads again in MiXCR, with one record for every CDR3 protein. The sample gives fewer than 1,000,000 distinct CDR3 sequences, around 32% of which show up once; about an eighth is in the top ten. The sequencing here drew on cultured CD8+ T cells from PBMCs, taken from culture after CMV antigen stimulation. The sequence derives from a human donor in good health (CMV status not recorded). Some clones in this sample may be carry-over from other donors' samples.

The CDR3 DNA follows: TGTGCCAGCAGTTTCCGGACTAGCGGGAGGAACACCGGGGAGCTGTTTTTT. Protein: CASSFRTSGRNTGELFF. V usage is TRBV12-3 or TRBV12-4 and J usage is TRBJ2-2; TRBD2 agrees at 13 bases. The ends lost 3 bases at V and 1 base at J; junction bases unmatched: 2. This CDR3 is built from 17 residues.